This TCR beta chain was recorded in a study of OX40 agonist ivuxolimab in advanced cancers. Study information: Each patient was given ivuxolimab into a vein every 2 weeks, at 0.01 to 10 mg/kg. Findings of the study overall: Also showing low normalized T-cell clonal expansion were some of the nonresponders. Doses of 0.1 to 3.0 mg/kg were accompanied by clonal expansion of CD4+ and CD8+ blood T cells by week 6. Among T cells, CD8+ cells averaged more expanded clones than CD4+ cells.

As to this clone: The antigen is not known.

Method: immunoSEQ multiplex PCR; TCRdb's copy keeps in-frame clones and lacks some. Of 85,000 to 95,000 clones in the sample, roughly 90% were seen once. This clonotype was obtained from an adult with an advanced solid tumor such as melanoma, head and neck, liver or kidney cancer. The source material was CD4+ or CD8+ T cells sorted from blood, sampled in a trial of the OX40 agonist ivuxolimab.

CDR3 sequence reads: CASSQMGSGLGLEQYF. The CDR3 nucleotides are TGTGCCAGCAGCCAAATGGGAAGCGGCCTTGGTCTAGAGCAGTACTTC. The V and J genes are TRBV14 and TRBJ2-7; D perhaps matches TRBD2 (5 bases). With 2 bases removed from V and 7 bases from J, the gap between germline ends came to 21 bases. The germline gives CDR1 SGHDN, CDR2 FVKESK. The CDR3 has 16 residues.